This T cell receptor (beta chain) was documented in a study of blood T cells in healthy people across ages. Russia was home to the donors, healthy Caucasian individuals aged roughly 6 to 90. A second PCR of about 7 to 12 cycles used a sample-barcoded 5' primer and a J-beta primer mix. TCRdb passed the 5' RACE reads through MiXCR, listing each CDR3 protein once. The top ten hold around 40% of the sample, which has around 750,000 distinct CDR3 sequences, approximately 53% seen once. V gave up 5 bases and J gave up 5 bases, with 14 bases separating them. The CDR3 length is 14 residues. From germline, CDR1 is SGHTA and CDR2 FQGTGA.

The sequenced material came from blood. The clonotype was recovered from a man aged 80 or over in good health. The rearrangement joins TRBV7-3 to TRBJ2-3; TRBD2 is a possible D gene (5 bases). The CDR3 here is CASSPRGRGDTQYF. CDR3 sequence (DNA): TGTGCCAGCAGCCCACGAGGGAGAGGAGATACGCAGTATTTT.